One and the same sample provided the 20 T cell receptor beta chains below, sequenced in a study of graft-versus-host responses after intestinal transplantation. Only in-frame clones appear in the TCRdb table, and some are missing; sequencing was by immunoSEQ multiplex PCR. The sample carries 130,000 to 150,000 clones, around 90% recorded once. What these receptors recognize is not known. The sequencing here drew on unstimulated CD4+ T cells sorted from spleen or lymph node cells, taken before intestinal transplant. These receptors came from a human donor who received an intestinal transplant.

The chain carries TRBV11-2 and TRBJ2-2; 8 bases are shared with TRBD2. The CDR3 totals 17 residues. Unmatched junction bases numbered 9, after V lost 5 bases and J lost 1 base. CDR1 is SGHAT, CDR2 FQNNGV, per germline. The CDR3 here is CASSPRRAGGNTGELFF. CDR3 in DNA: TGTGCCAGCAGCCCCCGGAGGGCGGGAGGGAACACCGGGGAGCTGTTTTTT.

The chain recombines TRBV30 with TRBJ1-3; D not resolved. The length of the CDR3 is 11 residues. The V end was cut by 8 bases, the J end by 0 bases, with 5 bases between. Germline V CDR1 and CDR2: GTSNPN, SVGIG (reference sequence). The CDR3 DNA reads TGTGCCGGCAACTCTGGAAACACCATATATTTT. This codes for CAGNSGNTIYF.

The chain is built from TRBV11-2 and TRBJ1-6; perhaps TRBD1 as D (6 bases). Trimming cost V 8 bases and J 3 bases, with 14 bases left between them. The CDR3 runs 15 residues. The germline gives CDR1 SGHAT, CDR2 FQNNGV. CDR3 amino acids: CASALMDSYNSPLHF. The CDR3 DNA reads TGTGCCAGCGCCCTGATGGACAGCTATAATTCACCCCTCCACTTT.

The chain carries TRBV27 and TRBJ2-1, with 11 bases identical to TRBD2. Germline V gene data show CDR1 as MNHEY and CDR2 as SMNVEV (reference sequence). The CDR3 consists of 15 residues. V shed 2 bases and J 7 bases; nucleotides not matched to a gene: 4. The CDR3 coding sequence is TGTGCCAGCAGTTTAGGGCTAGCGGGAGGAAATGAGCAGTTCTTC. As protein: CASSLGLAGGNEQFF.

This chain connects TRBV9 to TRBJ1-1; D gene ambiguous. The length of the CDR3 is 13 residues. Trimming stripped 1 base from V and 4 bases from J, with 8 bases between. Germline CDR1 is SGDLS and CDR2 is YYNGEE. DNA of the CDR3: TGTGCCAGCAGCGTACGGGTAAGCACTGAAGCTTTCTTT. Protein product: CASSVRVSTEAFF.

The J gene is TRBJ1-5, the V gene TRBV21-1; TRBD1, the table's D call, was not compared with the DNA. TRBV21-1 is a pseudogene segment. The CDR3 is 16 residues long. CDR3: CASSNRNLICRQPQHF. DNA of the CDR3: TGTGCCAGCAGCAATCGAAACCTAATATGCAGGCAGCCCCAGCATTTT.

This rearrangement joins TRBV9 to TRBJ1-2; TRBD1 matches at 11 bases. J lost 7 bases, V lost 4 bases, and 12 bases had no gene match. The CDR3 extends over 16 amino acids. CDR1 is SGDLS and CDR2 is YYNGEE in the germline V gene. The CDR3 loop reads CASSPIPGQGDLGYTF. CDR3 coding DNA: TGTGCCAGCAGCCCAATCCCGGGACAGGGGGATCTTGGCTACACCTTC.

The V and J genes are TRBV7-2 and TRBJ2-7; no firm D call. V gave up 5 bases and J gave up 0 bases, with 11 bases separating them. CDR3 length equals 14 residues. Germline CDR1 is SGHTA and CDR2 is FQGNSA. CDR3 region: CASSDMLGSYEQYF. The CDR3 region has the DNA TGTGCCAGCAGCGACATGCTGGGCTCCTACGAGCAGTACTTC.

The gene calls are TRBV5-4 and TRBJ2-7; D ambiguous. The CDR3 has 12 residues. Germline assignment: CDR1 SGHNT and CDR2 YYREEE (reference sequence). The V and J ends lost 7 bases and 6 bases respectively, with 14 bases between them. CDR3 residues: CASSGEFTEQYF. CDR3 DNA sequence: TGTGCCAGCTCGGGCGAGTTCACCGAGCAGTACTTC.

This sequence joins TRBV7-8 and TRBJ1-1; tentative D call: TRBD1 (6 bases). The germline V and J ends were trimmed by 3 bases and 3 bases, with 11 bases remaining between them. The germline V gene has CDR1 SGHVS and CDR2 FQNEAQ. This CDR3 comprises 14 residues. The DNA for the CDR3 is TGTGCCAGCAGCTTCCGGAGGGGGGACACTGAAGCTTTCTTT. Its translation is CASSFRRGDTEAFF.

CDR3 bases: TGTGCCTGGAGCGCCGCCGGGACAGCTAACATGAACACTGAAGCTTTCTTT. Amino acid sequence: CAWSAAGTANMNTEAFF. The V call is TRBV30, the J call TRBJ1-1, with 7 bases matching TRBD1. The CDR3 has 17 amino acids. From germline, CDR1 is GTSNPN and CDR2 SVGIG (reference sequence). V dropped 3 bases and J dropped 0; count of bases not matched to a gene: 13.

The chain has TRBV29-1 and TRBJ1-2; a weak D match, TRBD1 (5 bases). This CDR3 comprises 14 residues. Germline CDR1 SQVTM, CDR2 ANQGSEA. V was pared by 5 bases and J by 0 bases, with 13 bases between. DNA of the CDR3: TGCAGCGTTTCGCCGACAGTCTCTAACTATGGCTACACCTTC. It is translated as CSVSPTVSNYGYTF.

The CDR3 DNA reads TGTGCCAGCAGAGGCGCGGGAGGGCCGGGGAATGAGCAGTTCTTC. As protein: CASRGAGGPGNEQFF. The chain is built from TRBV6-1 and TRBJ2-1; TRBD2 matches at 9 bases. After removal of 6 bases from V and 7 bases from J, the junction contained 10 bases not matched to a gene. The germline V gene encodes CDR1 MNHNS and CDR2 SASEGT. The CDR3 is 15 amino acids.

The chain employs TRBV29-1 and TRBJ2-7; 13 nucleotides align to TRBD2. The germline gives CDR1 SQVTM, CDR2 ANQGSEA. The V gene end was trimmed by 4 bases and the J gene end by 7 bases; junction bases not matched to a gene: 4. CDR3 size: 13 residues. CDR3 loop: CSVARLAGGEQYF. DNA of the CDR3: TGCAGCGTTGCGCGACTAGCGGGAGGTGAGCAGTACTTC.

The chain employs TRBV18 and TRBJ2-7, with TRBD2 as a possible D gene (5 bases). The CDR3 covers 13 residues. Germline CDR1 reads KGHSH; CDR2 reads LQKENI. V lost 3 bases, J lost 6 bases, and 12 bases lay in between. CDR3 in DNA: TGTGCCAGCTCACCTTTCGAGGAGGTCGAGCAGTACTTC. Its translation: CASSPFEEVEQYF.

The CDR3 sequence: CSVGGMVGEQFF. The CDR3, as DNA: TGCAGCGTTGGTGGGATGGTCGGTGAGCAGTTCTTC. The V call is TRBV29-1, the J call TRBJ2-1; D is uncertain. Germline CDR1 is SQVTM and CDR2 is ANQGSEA. V was pared by 4 bases and J by 9 bases, with 13 bases between. CDR3 length: 12 residues.

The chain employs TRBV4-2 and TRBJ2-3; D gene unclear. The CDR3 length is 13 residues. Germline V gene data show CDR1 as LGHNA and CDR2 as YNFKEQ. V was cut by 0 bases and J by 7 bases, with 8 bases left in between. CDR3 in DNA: TGTGCCAGCAGCCAAGACCTTCGGAATACGCAGTATTTT. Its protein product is CASSQDLRNTQYF.

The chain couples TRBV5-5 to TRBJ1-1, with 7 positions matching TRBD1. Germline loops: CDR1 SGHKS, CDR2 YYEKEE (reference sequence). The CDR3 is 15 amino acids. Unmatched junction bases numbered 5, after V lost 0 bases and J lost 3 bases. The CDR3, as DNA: TGTGCCAGCAGCTTGGTCAGGGGGACCCACACTGAAGCTTTCTTT. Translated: CASSLVRGTHTEAFF.

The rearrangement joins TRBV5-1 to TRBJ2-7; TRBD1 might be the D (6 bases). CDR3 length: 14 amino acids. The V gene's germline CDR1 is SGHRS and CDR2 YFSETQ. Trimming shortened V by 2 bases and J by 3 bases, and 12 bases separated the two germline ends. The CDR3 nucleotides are TGCGCCAGCAGCTTAGGGGACACCCTCTACGAGCAGTACTTC. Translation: CASSLGDTLYEQYF. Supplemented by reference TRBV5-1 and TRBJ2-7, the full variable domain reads KAGVTQTPRYLIKTRGQQVTLSCSPISGHRSVSWYQQTPGQGLQFLFEYFSETQRNKGNFPGRFSGRQFSNSRSEMNVSTLELGDSALYLCASSLGDTLYEQYFGPGTRLTVT.

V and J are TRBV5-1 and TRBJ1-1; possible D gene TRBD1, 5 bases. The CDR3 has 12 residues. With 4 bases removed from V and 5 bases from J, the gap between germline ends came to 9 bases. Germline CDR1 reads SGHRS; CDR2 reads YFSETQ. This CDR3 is CASSKGRTEAFF. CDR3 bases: TGCGCCAGCAGCAAGGGACGGACTGAAGCTTTCTTT.